The T cell receptor beta chain under discussion was sequenced for a study of T cell responses to AZD1222 COVID-19 vaccine. In the study overall: Pooling of second doses given at about 4 or about 12 weeks was done. Study-wide results and limits: Repertoires were sampled only after the peak T cell response. Clonal diversity was possibly underestimated; the donors were predominantly white British and more often female.

Notes on this clone: Its antigen is as yet unknown.

TCRdb's table, derived via immunoSEQ multiplex PCR, lists solely in-frame clones and lacks some. This sample has 99,000 or so clones, with about 88% found just once. CDR3 length: 15 amino acids. In germline, CDR1 is MNHEY, CDR2 SVGAGI. V gave up 5 bases and J gave up 0 bases; unmatched junction bases: 6. The source material was peripheral blood, sampled on day 0 of AZD1222 vaccination. V and J are TRBV6-5 and TRBJ1-1; the match to TRBD1 covers 7 bases. This TCR was sampled from an adult in good health. As DNA, the CDR3 is TGTGCCAGCAGTCGGACAGGTACAATGAACACTGAAGCTTTCTTT. It yields the protein CASSRTGTMNTEAFF.